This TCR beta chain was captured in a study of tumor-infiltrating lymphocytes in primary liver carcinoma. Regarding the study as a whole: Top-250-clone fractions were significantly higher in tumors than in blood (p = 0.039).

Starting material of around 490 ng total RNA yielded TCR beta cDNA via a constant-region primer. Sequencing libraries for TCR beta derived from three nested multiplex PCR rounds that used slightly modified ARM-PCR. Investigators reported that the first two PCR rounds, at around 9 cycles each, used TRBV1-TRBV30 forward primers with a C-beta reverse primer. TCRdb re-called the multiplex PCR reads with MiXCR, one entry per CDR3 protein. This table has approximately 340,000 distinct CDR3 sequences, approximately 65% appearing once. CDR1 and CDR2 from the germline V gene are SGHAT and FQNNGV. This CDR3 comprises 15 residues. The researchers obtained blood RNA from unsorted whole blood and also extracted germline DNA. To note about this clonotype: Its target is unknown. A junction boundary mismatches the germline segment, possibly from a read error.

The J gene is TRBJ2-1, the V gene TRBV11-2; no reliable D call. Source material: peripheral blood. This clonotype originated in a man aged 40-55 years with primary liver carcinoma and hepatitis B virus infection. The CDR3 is CDSSLWRSSYNEQFF. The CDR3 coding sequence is TGTGACAGCAGCTTATGGCGGAGCTCCTACAATGAGCAGTTCTTC.